The 29 T cell receptor beta chains below all came from one sample that was sequenced in a study of T cell changes during pregnancy in multiple sclerosis. Some clones are missing from TCRdb's copy, which holds only in-frame ones; the method was immunoSEQ multiplex PCR. The sample yields approximately 8,500 clones, 85% to 90% seen once. The source was CD8+ T cells from peripheral blood mononuclear cells, collected in the first trimester of pregnancy. The source is a female donor in good health, enrolled as a control in a pregnancy study.

V gene TRBV7-9 combines with J gene TRBJ2-7; the D is unclear. The CDR3 consists of 12 residues. The germline gives CDR1 SEHNR, CDR2 FQNEAQ (reference sequence). Trimming stripped 6 bases from V and 2 bases from J, with 8 bases between. The chain's CDR3 is CASRPGTYEQYF. Written as DNA, the CDR3 is TGTGCCAGCAGGCCTGGCACCTACGAGCAGTACTTC.

The gene calls are TRBV27 and TRBJ2-7; D is possibly TRBD1 (6 bases). Germline V CDR1 and CDR2: MNHEY, SMNVEV (reference sequence). V lost 2 bases and J 1 base, leaving 12 bases between the germline ends. The CDR3 has 15 amino acids. Here the CDR3 reads CASSLRTALSYEQYF. DNA for the CDR3: TGTGCCAGCAGTTTAAGGACAGCATTATCCTACGAGCAGTACTTC.

The rearrangement uses TRBV7-9 and TRBJ2-1; D is ambiguous. Germline CDR1 SEHNR, CDR2 FQNEAQ (reference sequence). CDR3 length: 14 residues. V was trimmed by 1 base and J by 4 bases, leaving 8 bases between them. CDR3 protein: CASSLEEIYNEQFF. The DNA for the CDR3 is TGTGCCAGCAGCTTAGAGGAGATTTACAATGAGCAGTTCTTC.

The chain recombines TRBV11-2 with TRBJ2-2; D is perhaps TRBD1 (6 bases). Germline V gene sequence: CDR1 SGHAT, CDR2 FQNNGV. V lost 5 bases, J lost 4 bases, and 17 bases lay in between. This CDR3 has 16 residues. The CDR3 reads CASSPGVDWGTGELFF. The DNA of the CDR3 is TGTGCCAGCAGCCCAGGGGTCGATTGGGGCACCGGGGAGCTGTTTTTT.

This clone was counted once. This chain uses TRBV28 with TRBJ2-7; TRBD1 matches 10 bases. The CDR3 has 18 amino acids. Germline lookup yields CDR1 MDHEN and CDR2 SYDVKM. V lost 4 bases, J lost 1 base, and 13 bases stayed unmatched. The CDR3 reads CASSSGTGEVRTSYEQYF. The CDR3 region has the DNA TGTGCCAGCAGTTCGGGGACAGGGGAAGTCCGGACTTCCTACGAGCAGTACTTC.

The chain combines TRBV9 with TRBJ2-1; 14 nucleotides line up with TRBD2. Looked up from germline, CDR1 is SGDLS and CDR2 is YYNGEE. The ends lost 3 bases at V and 0 bases at J; junction bases unmatched: 5. This CDR3 spans 18 amino acids. CDR3 amino acids: CASSARLAGGSSYNEQFF. CDR3 in DNA: TGTGCCAGCAGCGCCCGACTAGCGGGGGGGAGCTCCTACAATGAGCAGTTCTTC.

CDR3 coding DNA: TGCAGCGTTGATAGTAGGGGTGGCTTCTATGGCTACACCTTC. Residues: CSVDSRGGFYGYTF. The rearrangement joins TRBV29-1 to TRBJ1-2; D might be TRBD1 (5 bases). V lost 3 bases and J 4 bases, leaving 15 bases between the germline ends. Germline V gives CDR1 SQVTM, CDR2 ANQGSEA. This CDR3 is built from 14 residues.

The chain combines TRBV19 with TRBJ1-5, with a possible D match to TRBD1 (6 bases). The CDR3 runs to 13 residues. The germline gives CDR1 LNHDA, CDR2 SQIVND (reference sequence). V was cut by 4 bases and J by 6 bases, with 10 bases left in between. CDR3 nucleotides: TGTGCCAGTAGTACCGGGGGGCTTCAGCCCCAGCATTTT. It specifies CASSTGGLQPQHF. Supplemented by reference TRBV19 and TRBJ1-5, the full variable domain reads DGGITQSPKYLFRKEGQNVTLSCEQNLNHDAMYWYRQDPGQGLRLIYYSQIVNDFQKGDIAEGYSVSREKKESFPLTVTSAQKNPTAFYLCASSTGGLQPQHFGDGTRLSIL.

The chain recombines TRBV6-6 with TRBJ2-7; the match to TRBD1 covers 8 bases. This CDR3 spans 15 amino acids. From germline, CDR1 is MNHNY and CDR2 SVGAGI (reference sequence). The trim removed 6 bases at V and 6 bases at J, leaving 13 bases unmatched. CDR3 sequence: CASSPTGDRSSEQYF. DNA of the CDR3: TGTGCCAGCAGCCCTACCGGGGACAGGTCATCCGAGCAGTACTTC.

V usage is TRBV6-5 and J usage is TRBJ2-2; D unresolved. The CDR3 totals 13 residues. Germline CDR1 and CDR2: MNHEY and SVGAGI. Trimming took 10 bases from V and 4 from J, leaving 13 bases between them. The CDR3 DNA sequence: TGTGCCACAAGTCTGGCCTCCACCGGGGAGCTGTTTTTT. It encodes CATSLASTGELFF.

The V call is TRBV7-3, the J call TRBJ2-1, with a tentative D call TRBD2 (6 bases). V gave up 6 bases and J gave up 1 base, with 16 bases separating them. Germline-derived CDR1 and CDR2 are SGHTA and FQGTGA. This CDR3 comprises 16 residues. This chain's CDR3 is CASRSSGRWSYNEQFF. In DNA form, the CDR3 reads TGTGCCAGCAGGAGCTCAGGGAGGTGGTCCTACAATGAGCAGTTCTTC.

V gene TRBV4-3 combines with J gene TRBJ2-2; D gene unclear. Germline CDR1 is LGHNA and CDR2 is YSLEER. Trimming pared 4 bases from V and 7 bases from J, leaving 13 bases between. This CDR3 comprises 14 residues. CDR3 region: CASSRLTDHGELFF. The CDR3 bases are TGCGCCAGCAGCCGACTGACTGACCACGGGGAGCTGTTTTTT.

The V gene is TRBV10-3, the J gene TRBJ2-1, with 8 bases lining up with TRBD2. This CDR3 has 14 residues. Germline trimming cut 10 bases from V and 1 base from J; bases unmatched to any gene: 6. Germline CDR1 is ENHRY and CDR2 is SYGVKD. DNA for the CDR3: TGTGCCACCTTGCGGGGGGATTCCTACAATGAGCAGTTCTTC. Translated, it gives CATLRGDSYNEQFF.

The genes are TRBV11-3 and TRBJ2-7; possible D gene TRBD1, 6 bases. CDR1 is SGHNT and CDR2 is YENEEA in the germline V gene. V was pared by 5 bases and J by 2 bases, with 13 bases between. This CDR3 has 14 amino acids. The CDR3 region is CASSVWTAPYEQYF. CDR3 DNA: TGTGCCAGCAGCGTCTGGACAGCGCCCTACGAGCAGTACTTC.

This clone was seen once. CDR3 in amino acids: CASSVTQGGAWAFF. The DNA of the CDR3 is TGCGCCAGCAGTGTGACCCAGGGGGGTGCATGGGCTTTCTTT. The chain combines TRBV10-2 with TRBJ1-1, with 7 bases lining up with TRBD1. Germline trimming cut 4 bases from V and 11 bases from J; bases unmatched to any gene: 13. The CDR3 totals 14 residues. Germline CDR1 is WSHSY and CDR2 is SAAADI.

This rearrangement joins TRBV6-1 to TRBJ1-1; 9 nucleotides align to TRBD1. CDR1 and CDR2 from the germline V gene are MNHNS and SASEGT. There are 15 residues in the CDR3. V was clipped by 0 bases and J by 5 bases; unmatched bases: 4. CDR3 DNA sequence: TGTGCCAGCAGTGAAGCCACAGGGGGCTATACTGAAGCTTTCTTT. It translates to CASSEATGGYTEAFF.

The rearrangement uses TRBV11-2 and TRBJ2-2; a weak D match, TRBD1 (5 bases). The CDR3 has 15 residues. Trimming cost V 5 bases and J 7 bases, with 17 bases left between them. CDR1 and CDR2 (germline): SGHAT, FQNNGV. For the CDR3, the DNA is TGTGCCAGCAGCCCTCGGGCAGGGATGCTCGGGGAGCTGTTTTTT. This translates into CASSPRAGMLGELFF.

V is TRBV30 and J is TRBJ1-2; TRBD1 agrees at 7 bases. CDR3 length: 14 residues. The germline V gene has CDR1 GTSNPN and CDR2 SVGIG (reference sequence). The ends lost 4 bases at V and 6 bases at J; junction bases unmatched: 11. CDR3 amino acids: CAWILPGQGDGYTF. The CDR3 DNA reads TGTGCCTGGATCCTTCCCGGGCAGGGGGATGGCTACACCTTC.

In this sample, this clone turned up a few times. The chain uses TRBV9 and TRBJ1-1; D gene uncertain. V lost 2 bases and J lost 7, with 12 bases in between. Germline values: CDR1 SGDLS, CDR2 YYNGEE. This CDR3 contains 13 residues. The CDR3 nucleotides read TGTGCCAGCAGCGTGGGCCTGTTCGGTGAAGCTTTCTTT. Translation: CASSVGLFGEAFF.

The CDR3 loop reads CASSKESGSRYGYTF. In DNA, the CDR3 is TGTGCCAGCAGCAAAGAGTCGGGGAGCCGCTATGGCTACACCTTC. This sequence joins TRBV21-1 and TRBJ1-2. TRBV21-1 is shown as a pseudogene. The CDR3 has 15 residues.

The chain has TRBV7-3 and TRBJ2-1; tentatively, D is TRBD2 (9 bases). Between the trimmed V and J ends, which lost 3 bases and 3 bases, there was a span of 21 bases. CDR3 length: 18 residues. Germline lookup yields CDR1 SGHTA and CDR2 FQGTGA. CDR3 protein: CASSLGTGRLAVYNEQFF. Written as DNA, the CDR3 is TGTGCCAGCAGCTTGGGGACAGGAAGACTAGCGGTCTACAATGAGCAGTTCTTC.

The rearrangement uses TRBV10-2 and TRBJ1-1; 7 bases align to TRBD1. The J segment lost 2 bases and the V segment lost 6 bases, leaving 3 bases of the junction unmatched. Germline values: CDR1 WSHSY, CDR2 SAAADI. The CDR3 contains 13 residues. The CDR3 DNA sequence: TGCGCCAGCAGGGGGACAGACAACACTGAAGCTTTCTTT. Amino acid sequence: CASRGTDNTEAFF.

This clone is labeled as medium-sized. This chain links TRBV6-1 with TRBJ2-3; a possible D gene is TRBD1 (6 bases). V was cut by 2 bases and J by 4 bases, with 16 bases left in between. The CDR3 has 16 residues. Germline assignment: CDR1 MNHNS and CDR2 SASEGT. CDR3 in amino acids: CASSESPGEGADTQYF. CDR3 DNA sequence: TGTGCCAGCAGTGAATCCCCAGGGGAAGGAGCAGATACGCAGTATTTT.

The CDR3 DNA is TGTGCCAGCAGCAAAGGAGGGGGACAGGGACGAGGGGGCTACACCTTC. It encodes CASSKGGGQGRGGYTF. The chain combines TRBV21-1 with TRBJ1-2; the table names TRBD1, a call not compared with the DNA. TRBV21-1 is designated a pseudogene. This CDR3 is built from 16 residues.

CDR3 in DNA: TGTGCCAGCAGACCCGACTTGGAGGTCACTGAAGCTTTCTTT. Translated, it gives CASRPDLEVTEAFF. The rearrangement uses TRBV6-5 and TRBJ1-1; D is undetermined. CDR1 and CDR2 from the germline V gene are MNHEY and SVGAGI. CDR3 size: 14 residues. V was trimmed by 6 bases and J by 4 bases, leaving 15 bases between them.

V and J are TRBV6-4 and TRBJ2-1; perhaps TRBD2 as D (6 bases). The CDR3 sequence is 15 residues long. Germline loops: CDR1 MRHNA, CDR2 SNTAGT. The V end lost 6 bases, the J end lost 1 base, and 13 bases lay between the germline ends. The CDR3 nucleotides are TGTGCCAGCAGCCCGGACGGGACTTCCTACAATGAGCAGTTCTTC. As protein: CASSPDGTSYNEQFF.

This clone has a single count. V gene TRBV9 combines with J gene TRBJ1-1; tentatively, D is TRBD1 (6 bases). CDR3 length equals 13 residues. Trimming removed 3 bases at V and 1 base at J, with 7 bases between. Germline-derived CDR1 and CDR2 are SGDLS and YYNGEE. The CDR3 nucleotides read TGTGCCAGCAGCGAGACAGGGAACACTGAAGCTTTCTTT. This sequence encodes CASSETGNTEAFF.

This clone appeared a single time. The chain couples TRBV6-1 to TRBJ1-1; D is uncertain. This CDR3 has 14 residues. Trimming took off 5 bases at V and 1 base at J, with 11 bases between the two ends. The V gene's germline CDR1 is MNHNS and CDR2 SASEGT. In DNA, the CDR3 is TGTGCCAGCAGTTTGGGCAGTTCGAACACTGAAGCTTTCTTT. Its translation: CASSLGSSNTEAFF.

V and J are TRBV4-1 and TRBJ2-7; tentative D call: TRBD2 (7 bases). Germline CDR1 is MGHRA and CDR2 is YSYEKL. V was pared by 1 base and J by 2 bases, with 9 bases between. The CDR3 consists of 14 residues. CDR3 sequence: CASSQAGGAYEQYF. The DNA of the CDR3 is TGCGCCAGCAGCCAAGCGGGGGGCGCCTACGAGCAGTACTTC.